The T cell receptor (beta chain) under discussion was sequenced for a study of blood T cell repertoires in COVID-19. Study-wide background: Whether acute or convalescent, the COVID-19 samples came from the United States, Italy and Spain.

Sequenced by immunoSEQ multiplex PCR; TCRdb stores in-frame clones only, minus some. The sample has fewer than 350,000 clones, around 85% seen once. V was pared by 5 bases and J by 6 bases, with 19 bases between. The CDR3 spans 15 residues. Per the germline V gene, CDR1 is SNHLY and CDR2 is FYNNEI. Sequenced material: peripheral blood. The J gene is TRBJ1-2, the V gene TRBV2; D is unresolved. This TCR came from a woman aged 45-65 years with active or convalescent COVID-19. CDR3: CASSLVPAKEHGYTF. For the CDR3, the DNA is TGTGCCAGCAGTCTGGTGCCCGCCAAAGAGCATGGCTACACCTTC. The full variable domain, its missing parts supplied by reference TRBV2 and TRBJ1-2, is EPEVTQTPSHQVTQMGQEVILRCVPISNHLYFYWYRQILGQKVEFLVSFYNNEISEKSEIFDDQFSVERPDGSNFTLKIRSTKLEDSAMYFCASSLVPAKEHGYTFGSGTRLTVV.